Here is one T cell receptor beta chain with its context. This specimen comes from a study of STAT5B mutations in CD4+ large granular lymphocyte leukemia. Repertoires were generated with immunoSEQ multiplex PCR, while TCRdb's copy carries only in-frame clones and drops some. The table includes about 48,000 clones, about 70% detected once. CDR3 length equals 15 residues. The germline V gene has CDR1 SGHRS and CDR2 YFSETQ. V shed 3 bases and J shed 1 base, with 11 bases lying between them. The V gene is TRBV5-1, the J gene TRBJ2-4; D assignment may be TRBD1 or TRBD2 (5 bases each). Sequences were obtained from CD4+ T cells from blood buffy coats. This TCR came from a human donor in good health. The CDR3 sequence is CASSSTGTAKNIQYF. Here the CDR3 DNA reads TGCGCCAGCAGCTCGACGGGGACGGCCAAAAACATTCAGTACTTC.